This T cell receptor (beta chain) appears in the sequencing data of a study of blood T cell repertoires in COVID-19. The table came from immunoSEQ multiplex PCR; TCRdb's copy has only in-frame clones and leaves some out. This sample carries around 80,000 clones, 82% of them seen once, and the ten largest clones take 8% to 13%. This clone was found a few times. Germline-derived CDR1 and CDR2 are SEHNR and FQNEAQ (reference sequence). CDR3 length equals 17 residues. Unmatched junction bases numbered 12, after V lost 4 bases and J lost 4 bases. This clonotype was obtained from a man aged 60 to 75 with acute or convalescent COVID-19. Sequencing input: peripheral blood. The genes are TRBV7-9 and TRBJ2-5; TRBD1 aligns across 10 bases. As DNA, the CDR3 is TGTGCCAGCAGCTCCCTTAGGGGGGACAGGGGAGGAGAGACCCAGTACTTC. This encodes CASSSLRGDRGGETQYF.